These T cell receptor beta chains were read from a single sample in a study of blood T cell repertoires in COVID-19. The assay was immunoSEQ multiplex PCR, and TCRdb's table has in-frame clones only and misses some. The data show some 350,000 clones, around nine tenths seen once. Sequencing input: peripheral blood. These receptors all come from a human donor in a cohort sampled during active COVID-19. Both conserved end residues are part of each CDR3. A D gene is named only where the DNA matches it firmly. Size values are once, few and many counts, or a class for expanded clones, and some rows have none.

TRBJ2-5	.	TRBV3-1/TRBV3-2	TRBD2	CASSPGTSGIWETQYF	TGTGCCAGCAGCCCTGGGACTAGCGGGATTTGGGAGACCCAGTACTTC
TRBJ2-1	.	TRBV7-9	.	CASSLLQASSYNEQFF	TGTGCCAGCAGCTTACTCCAGGCGAGCTCCTACAATGAGCAGTTCTTC
TRBJ2-5	once	TRBV5-4	.	CASSLVPLTGQETQYF	TGTGCCAGCAGCTTGGTGCCGCTTACAGGCCAAGAGACCCAGTACTTC
TRBJ1-2	.	TRBV2	.	CASRASANYGYTF	TGTGCCAGCAGAGCCTCCGCTAACTATGGCTACACCTTC
TRBJ1-2	.	TRBV4-2	.	CASSQDLVGATVGYGYTF	TGTGCCAGCAGCCAAGATCTCGTGGGCGCGACCGTTGGCTATGGCTACACCTTC
TRBJ2-2	.	TRBV4-2	.	CASSQDPLGGAVNTGELFF	TGTGCCAGCAGCCAAGATCCCCTTGGGGGGGCCGTGAACACCGGGGAGCTGTTTTTT
TRBJ1-1	.	TRBV19	.	CASSPRAGYSNTEAFF	TGTGCCAGTAGTCCCCGGGCAGGGTACTCGAACACTGAAGCTTTCTTT
TRBJ2-7	.	TRBV7-9	TRBD2	CASSLGLAGGSYEQYF	TGTGCCAGCAGCCTGGGACTAGCGGGGGGATCCTACGAGCAGTACTTC
TRBJ2-4	few	TRBV4-1	TRBD2	CASSPHGGGGRFLAKNIQYF	TGCGCCAGCAGCCCCCACGGGGGCGGGGGGAGGTTTCTAGCCAAAAACATTCAGTACTTC
TRBJ1-5	.	TRBV10-3	.	CAISESGPLGNQPQHF	TGTGCCATCAGTGAGTCGGGCCCGCTGGGCAATCAGCCCCAGCATTTT
TRBJ1-6	.	TRBV19	.	CASSPQDSPLSPLHF	TGTGCCAGTAGTCCCCAAGACAGCCCTCTTTCACCCCTCCACTTT
TRBJ2-2	.	TRBV5-6	TRBD2	CASSDPGEGLGELFF	TGTGCCAGCAGCGACCCGGGGGAGGGTCTCGGGGAGCTGTTTTTT
TRBJ2-5	.	TRBV25-1	.	CASSESGTGETQYF	TGTGCCAGCAGTGAATCAGGGACTGGGGAGACCCAGTACTTC
TRBJ1-6	.	TRBV4-1	.	CASSHNRVSNSPLHF	TGCGCCAGCAGCCATAACAGGGTATCAAATTCACCCCTCCACTTT
TRBJ2-1	.	TRBV19	TRBD2	CASSISLAGSDQFF	TGTGCCAGTAGTATAAGCCTAGCGGGAAGTGATCAGTTCTTC
TRBJ2-7	.	TRBV7-2	TRBD2	CTSSPRGGYEQYF	TGTACCAGCAGCCCCCGCGGGGGTTACGAGCAGTACTTC
TRBJ2-5	.	TRBV4-1	.	CASSRRVLTSSQETQYF	TGCGCCAGCAGCCGAAGGGTGCTCACTAGCTCCCAAGAGACCCAGTACTTC
TRBJ2-2	.	TRBV7-8	.	CASSTRVTRGELFF	TGTGCCAGCAGCACAAGAGTGACTCGCGGGGAGCTGTTTTTT
TRBJ2-5	.	TRBV4-1	.	CASSQPGGSGQETQYF	TGCGCCAGCAGCCAGCCCGGAGGGAGTGGACAAGAGACCCAGTACTTC
TRBJ1-1	.	TRBV6-1	.	CASSEEGGTEAFF	TGTGCCAGCAGTGAAGAAGGGGGCACTGAAGCTTTCTTT
TRBJ2-5	.	TRBV6-6	TRBD2	CASSPSGVRRKETQYF	TGTGCCAGCAGTCCTAGCGGGGTTCGACGAAAAGAGACCCAGTACTTC
TRBJ1-2	.	TRBV15	.	CATSRDRTAGGYTF	TGTGCCACCAGCAGAGATCGGACAGCGGGGGGCTACACCTTC
TRBJ2-7	.	TRBV7-9	.	CASSGGNYEQYF	TGTGCCAGCAGCGGCGGGAACTACGAGCAGTACTTC
TRBJ1-6	.	TRBV6-4	.	CASRVPGGGSYNSPLHF	TGTGCCAGCAGGGTCCCCGGGGGGGGATCCTATAATTCACCCCTCCACTTT
TRBJ1-2	.	TRBV6-4	.	CASSYNLLYGYTF	TGTGCCAGCAGTTACAACCTGCTCTATGGCTACACCTTC
TRBJ2-1	.	TRBV25-1	TRBD2	CASGTSGAYNEQFF	TGTGCCAGCGGGACTAGCGGAGCCTACAATGAGCAGTTCTTC
TRBJ2-3	.	TRBV19	TRBD2	CASSMLAGGSVTDTQYF	TGTGCCAGTAGTATGCTAGCGGGGGGGTCTGTCACAGATACGCAGTATTTT
TRBJ2-1	.	TRBV19	TRBD2	CASTPGGGWGSYNEQFF	TGTGCCAGTACCCCCGGGGGGGGGTGGGGCTCCTACAATGAGCAGTTCTTC
TRBJ1-5	.	TRBV15	.	CATSTTGNSNQPQHF	TGTGCCACCAGCACTACAGGGAATAGCAATCAGCCCCAGCATTTT
TRBJ1-4	.	TRBV7-2	.	CASCRRWNEKLFF	TGTGCCTCATGCCGGCGGTGGAATGAAAAACTGTTTTTT
TRBJ2-6	.	TRBV6-6	.	CASSLSWRISISGANVLTF	TGTGCCAGCAGTCTCTCGTGGAGGATTTCTATCTCTGGGGCCAACGTCCTGACTTTC